These 2 T cell receptor beta chains share one sample of origin, sequenced in a study of post-analysis software for immune sequencing data. Each TCR beta cDNA library carried unique molecular identifiers. TCRdb processed the PCR reads anew with MiXCR; each CDR3 protein has one entry. The sample carries roughly 580,000 distinct CDR3 sequences, roughly two fifths recorded once. These receptors have no identified antigens. Study findings and constraints: TRBV segments more frequent in patients than in controls numbered five and included TRBV5-6, TRBV5-1 and TRBV20-1.

Sequences were obtained from blood. These receptors all come from a girl aged 5 to 17 with multiple sclerosis.

The sample holds a few counts of this clonotype. The genes are TRBV29-1 and TRBJ2-5; 9 bases map to TRBD2. Looked up from germline, CDR1 is SQVTM and CDR2 is ANQGSEA. V dropped 2 bases and J dropped 11; count of bases not matched to a gene: 9. The CDR3 is 13 amino acids. CDR3 region: CSVESSGSLLQYF. The CDR3 coding sequence is TGCAGCGTTGAAAGTAGCGGGAGTTTATTGCAGTACTTC.

The V and J genes are TRBV20-1 and TRBJ2-3, with D perhaps matching TRBD1 (6 bases). Germline CDR1 and CDR2: DFQATT and SNEGSKA (reference sequence). This CDR3 contains 14 residues. Between the trimmed V and J ends, which lost 6 bases and 3 bases, there was a span of 16 bases. This CDR3 is CSATQGKTTDTQYF. The CDR3 DNA sequence: TGCAGTGCCACACAGGGTAAAACTACAGATACGCAGTATTTT.